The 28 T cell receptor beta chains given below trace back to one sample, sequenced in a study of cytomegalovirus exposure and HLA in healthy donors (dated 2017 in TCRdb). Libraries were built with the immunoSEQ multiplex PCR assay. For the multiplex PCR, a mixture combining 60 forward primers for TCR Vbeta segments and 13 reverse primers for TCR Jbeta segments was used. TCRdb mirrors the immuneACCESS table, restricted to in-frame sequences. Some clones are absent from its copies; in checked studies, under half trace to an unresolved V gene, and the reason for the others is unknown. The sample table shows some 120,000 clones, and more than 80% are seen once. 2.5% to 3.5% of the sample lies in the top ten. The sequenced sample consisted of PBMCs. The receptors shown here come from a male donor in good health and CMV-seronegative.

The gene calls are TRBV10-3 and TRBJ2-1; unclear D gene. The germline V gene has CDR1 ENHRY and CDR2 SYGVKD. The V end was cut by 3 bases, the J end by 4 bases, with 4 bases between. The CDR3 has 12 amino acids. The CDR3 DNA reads TGTGCCATCAGTGACAGGTACAATGAGCAGTTCTTC. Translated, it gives CAISDRYNEQFF.

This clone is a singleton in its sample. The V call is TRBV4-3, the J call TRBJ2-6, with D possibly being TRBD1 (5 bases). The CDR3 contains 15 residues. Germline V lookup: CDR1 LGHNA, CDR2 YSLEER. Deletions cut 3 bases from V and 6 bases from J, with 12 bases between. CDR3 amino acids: CASSHFRVLANVLTF. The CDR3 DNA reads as TGCGCCAGCAGCCATTTCAGGGTTCTGGCCAACGTCCTGACTTTC.

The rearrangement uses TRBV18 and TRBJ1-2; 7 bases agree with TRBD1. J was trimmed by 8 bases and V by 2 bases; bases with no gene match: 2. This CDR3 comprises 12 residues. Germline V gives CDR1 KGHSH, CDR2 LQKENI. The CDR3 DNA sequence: TGTGCCAGCTCACCAGGGGACAGCGGCTACACCTTC. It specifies CASSPGDSGYTF.

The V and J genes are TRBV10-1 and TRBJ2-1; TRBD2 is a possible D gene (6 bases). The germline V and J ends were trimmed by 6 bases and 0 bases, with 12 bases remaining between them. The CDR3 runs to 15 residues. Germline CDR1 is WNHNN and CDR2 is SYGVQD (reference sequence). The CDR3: CASSSRDSSYNEQFF. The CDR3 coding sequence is TGCGCCAGCAGCAGCCGGGACTCCTCCTACAATGAGCAGTTCTTC.

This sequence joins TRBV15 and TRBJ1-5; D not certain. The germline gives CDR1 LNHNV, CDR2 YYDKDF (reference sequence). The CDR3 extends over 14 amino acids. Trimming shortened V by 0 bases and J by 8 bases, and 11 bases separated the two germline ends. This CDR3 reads CATSREPPREPQHF. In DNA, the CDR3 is TGTGCCACCAGCAGAGAGCCCCCCCGGGAGCCCCAGCATTTT.

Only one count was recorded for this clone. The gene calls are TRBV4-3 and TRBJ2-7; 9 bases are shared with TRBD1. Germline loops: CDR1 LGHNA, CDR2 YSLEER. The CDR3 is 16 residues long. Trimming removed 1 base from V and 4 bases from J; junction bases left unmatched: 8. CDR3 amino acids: CASSQGTGAESYEQYF. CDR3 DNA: TGCGCCAGCAGCCAAGGGACAGGGGCAGAATCATACGAGCAGTACTTC.

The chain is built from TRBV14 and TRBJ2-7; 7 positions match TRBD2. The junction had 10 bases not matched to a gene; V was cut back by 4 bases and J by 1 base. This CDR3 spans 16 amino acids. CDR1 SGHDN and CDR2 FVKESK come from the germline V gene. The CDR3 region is CASSLGGSGLSYEQYF. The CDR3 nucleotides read TGTGCCAGCAGCCTGGGCGGTAGCGGGCTATCCTACGAGCAGTACTTC.

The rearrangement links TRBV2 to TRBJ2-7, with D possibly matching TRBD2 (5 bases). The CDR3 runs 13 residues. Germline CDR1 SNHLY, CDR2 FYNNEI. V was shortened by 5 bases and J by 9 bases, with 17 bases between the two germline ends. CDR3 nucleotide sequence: TGTGCCAGCAGTAGGCAAGGGAGCGCGGGGCAGTACTTC. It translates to CASSRQGSAGQYF.

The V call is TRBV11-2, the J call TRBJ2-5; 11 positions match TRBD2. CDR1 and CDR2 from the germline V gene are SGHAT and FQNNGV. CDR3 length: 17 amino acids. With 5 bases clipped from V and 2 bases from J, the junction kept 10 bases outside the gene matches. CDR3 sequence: CASSPRTSGYSQETQYF. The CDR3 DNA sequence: TGTGCCAGCAGCCCCCGGACTAGCGGGTACTCACAAGAGACCCAGTACTTC.

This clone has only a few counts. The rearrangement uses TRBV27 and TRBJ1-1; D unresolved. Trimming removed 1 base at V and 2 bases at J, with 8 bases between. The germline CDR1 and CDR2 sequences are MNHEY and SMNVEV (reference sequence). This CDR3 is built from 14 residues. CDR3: CASSLYMANTEAFF. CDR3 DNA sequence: TGTGCCAGCAGTTTATACATGGCTAACACTGAAGCTTTCTTT.

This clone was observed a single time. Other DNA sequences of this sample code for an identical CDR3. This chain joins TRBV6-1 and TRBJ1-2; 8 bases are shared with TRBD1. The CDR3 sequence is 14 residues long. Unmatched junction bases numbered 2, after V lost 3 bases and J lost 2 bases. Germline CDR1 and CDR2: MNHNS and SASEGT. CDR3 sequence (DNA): TGTGCCAGCAGTGAGGGGGACAGGAACTATGGCTACACCTTC. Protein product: CASSEGDRNYGYTF.

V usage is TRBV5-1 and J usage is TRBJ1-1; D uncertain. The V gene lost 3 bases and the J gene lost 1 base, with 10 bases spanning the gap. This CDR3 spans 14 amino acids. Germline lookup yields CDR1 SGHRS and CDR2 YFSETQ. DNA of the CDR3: TGCGCCAGCAGCTCCCAACGGGGGAACACTGAAGCTTTCTTT. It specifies CASSSQRGNTEAFF. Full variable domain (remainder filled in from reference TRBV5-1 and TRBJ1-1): KAGVTQTPRYLIKTRGQQVTLSCSPISGHRSVSWYQQTPGQGLQFLFEYFSETQRNKGNFPGRFSGRQFSNSRSEMNVSTLELGDSALYLCASSSQRGNTEAFFGQGTRLTVV.

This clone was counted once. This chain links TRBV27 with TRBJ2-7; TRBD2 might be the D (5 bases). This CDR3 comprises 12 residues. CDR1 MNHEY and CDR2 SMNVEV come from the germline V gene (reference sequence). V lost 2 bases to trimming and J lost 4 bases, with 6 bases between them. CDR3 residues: CASSLRGYEQYF. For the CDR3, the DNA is TGTGCCAGCAGTTTAAGAGGGTACGAGCAGTACTTC.

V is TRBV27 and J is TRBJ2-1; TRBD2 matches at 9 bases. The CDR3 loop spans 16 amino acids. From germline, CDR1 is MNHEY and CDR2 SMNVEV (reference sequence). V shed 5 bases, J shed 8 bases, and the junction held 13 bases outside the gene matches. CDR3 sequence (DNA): TGTGCCAGCAGTCCCTGGGTCGTAGCGGGGGAGGATGAGCAGTTCTTC. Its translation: CASSPWVVAGEDEQFF.

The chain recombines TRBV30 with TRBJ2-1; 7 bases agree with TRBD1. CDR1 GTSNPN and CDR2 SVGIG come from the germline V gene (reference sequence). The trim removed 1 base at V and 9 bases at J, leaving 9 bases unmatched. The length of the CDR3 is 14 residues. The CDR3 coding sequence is TGTGCCTGGAGTGGTGAGAGGGGGCGGGCTGAGCAGTTCTTC. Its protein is CAWSGERGRAEQFF. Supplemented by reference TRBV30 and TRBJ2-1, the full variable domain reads SQTIHQWPATLVQPVGSPLSLECTVEGTSNPNLYWYRQAAGRGLQLLFYSVGIGQISSEVPQNLSASRPQDRQFILSSKKLLLSDSGFYLCAWSGERGRAEQFFGPGTRLTVL.

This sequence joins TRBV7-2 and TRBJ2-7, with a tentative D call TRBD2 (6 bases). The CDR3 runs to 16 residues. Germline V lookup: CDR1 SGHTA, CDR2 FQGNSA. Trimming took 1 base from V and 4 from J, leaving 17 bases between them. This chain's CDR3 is CASSLEVGTLGYEQYF. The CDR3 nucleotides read TGTGCCAGCAGCTTAGAGGTAGGGACTCTTGGGTACGAGCAGTACTTC.

Here the CDR3 reads CARRDRSGNTIYF. The CDR3 DNA reads as TGTGCCAGACGGGACAGGTCTGGAAACACCATATATTTT. The rearrangement uses TRBV5-3 and TRBJ1-3; 8 bases fit TRBD1. TRBV5-3 is an ORF, and what it does is uncertain. CDR3 length equals 13 residues. The V and J ends lost 7 bases and 1 base, in that order; junction bases with no gene match: 1.

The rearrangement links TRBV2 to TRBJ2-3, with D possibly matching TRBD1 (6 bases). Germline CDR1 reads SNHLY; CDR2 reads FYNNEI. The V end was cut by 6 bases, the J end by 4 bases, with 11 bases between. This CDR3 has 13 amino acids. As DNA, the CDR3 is TGTGCCAGCAGGATACAGGGTCCAGATACGCAGTATTTT. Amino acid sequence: CASRIQGPDTQYF.

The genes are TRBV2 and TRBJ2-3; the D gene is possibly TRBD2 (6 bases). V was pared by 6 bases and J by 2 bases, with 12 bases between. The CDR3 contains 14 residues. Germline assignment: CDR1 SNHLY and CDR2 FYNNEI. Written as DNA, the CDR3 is TGTGCCAGCAGCCTTGGGACTTCCACAGATACGCAGTATTTT. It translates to CASSLGTSTDTQYF.

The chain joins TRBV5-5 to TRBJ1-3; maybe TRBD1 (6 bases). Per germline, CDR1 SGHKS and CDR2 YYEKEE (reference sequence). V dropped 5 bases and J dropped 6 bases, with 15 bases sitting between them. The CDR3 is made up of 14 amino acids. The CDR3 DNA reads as TGTGCCAGCAGAGCGGGGACACTTTCAAACACCATATATTTT. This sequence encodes CASRAGTLSNTIYF.

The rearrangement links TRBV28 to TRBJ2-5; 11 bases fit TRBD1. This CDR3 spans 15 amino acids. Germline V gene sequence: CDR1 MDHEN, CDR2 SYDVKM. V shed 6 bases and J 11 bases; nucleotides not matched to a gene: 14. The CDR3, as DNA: TGTGCCAGCAGCTACCAAGGACAGGGGGCGCGGGAGCAGTACTTC. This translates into CASSYQGQGAREQYF.

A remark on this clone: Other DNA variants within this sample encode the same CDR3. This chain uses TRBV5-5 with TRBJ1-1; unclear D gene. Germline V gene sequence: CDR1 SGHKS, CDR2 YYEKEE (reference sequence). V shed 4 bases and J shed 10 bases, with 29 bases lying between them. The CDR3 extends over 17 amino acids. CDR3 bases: TGTGCCAGCAGCCACTATCCATACCTGGATGGTCTTCGCTTAGCTTTCTTT. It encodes CASSHYPYLDGLRLAFF.

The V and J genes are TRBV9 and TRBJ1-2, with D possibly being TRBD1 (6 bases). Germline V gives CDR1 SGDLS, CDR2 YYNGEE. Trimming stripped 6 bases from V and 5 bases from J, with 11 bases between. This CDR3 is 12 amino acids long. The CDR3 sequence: CASTRQDYGYTF. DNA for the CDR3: TGTGCCAGCACCAGACAGGATTATGGCTACACCTTC. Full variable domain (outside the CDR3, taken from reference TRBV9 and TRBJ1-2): DSGVTQTPKHLITATGQRVTLRCSPRSGDLSVYWYQQSLDQGLQFLIQYYNGEERAKGNILERFSAQQFPDLHSELNLSSLELGDSALYFCASTRQDYGYTFGSGTRLTVV.

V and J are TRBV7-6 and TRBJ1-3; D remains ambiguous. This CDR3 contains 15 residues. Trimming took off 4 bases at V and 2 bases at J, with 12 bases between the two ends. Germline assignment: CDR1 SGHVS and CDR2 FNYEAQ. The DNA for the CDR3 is TGTGCCAGCAGCTACAGCTCCGGGGCTGGAAACACCATATATTTT. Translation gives CASSYSSGAGNTIYF.

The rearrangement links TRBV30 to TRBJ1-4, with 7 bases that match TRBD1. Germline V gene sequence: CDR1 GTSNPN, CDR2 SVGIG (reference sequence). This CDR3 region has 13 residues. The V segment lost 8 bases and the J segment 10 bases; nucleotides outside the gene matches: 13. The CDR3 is CAVNHRGGGKLFF. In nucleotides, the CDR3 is TGTGCCGTAAACCACAGGGGCGGTGGAAAACTGTTTTTT.

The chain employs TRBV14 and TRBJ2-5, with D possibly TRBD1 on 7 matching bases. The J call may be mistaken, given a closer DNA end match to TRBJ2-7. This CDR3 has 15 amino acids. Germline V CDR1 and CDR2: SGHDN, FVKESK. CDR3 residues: CASSQGQGGSYEQYF. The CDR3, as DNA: TGTGCCAGCAGCCAAGGACAGGGAGGCTCCTACGAGCAGTACTTC.

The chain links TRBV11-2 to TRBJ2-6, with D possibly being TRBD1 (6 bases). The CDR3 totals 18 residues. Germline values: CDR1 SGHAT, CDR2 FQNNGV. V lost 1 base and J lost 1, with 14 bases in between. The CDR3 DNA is TGTGCCAGCAGCTTAGGAGGGGGTAGGGAGTCTGGGGCCAACGTCCTGACTTTC. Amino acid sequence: CASSLGGGRESGANVLTF.

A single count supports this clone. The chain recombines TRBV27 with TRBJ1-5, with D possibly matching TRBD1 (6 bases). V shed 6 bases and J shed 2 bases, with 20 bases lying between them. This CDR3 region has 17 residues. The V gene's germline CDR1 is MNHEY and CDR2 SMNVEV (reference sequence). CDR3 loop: CASSTRQDLRGNQPQHF. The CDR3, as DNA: TGTGCCAGCAGCACGCGACAGGACCTTAGGGGCAATCAGCCCCAGCATTTT.